This T cell receptor beta chain was sequenced in a study of blood T cell repertoires in COVID-19. Study information: Nucleic acid was either cDNA or gDNA, and it came from T cells, B-cell-depleted T cells, or PBMCs.

Germline CDR1 SEHNR, CDR2 FQNEAQ (reference sequence). The CDR3 is made up of 15 amino acids. Deletions cut 1 base from V and 8 bases from J, with 14 bases between. Original handling: Nucleated cell number was recorded as an estimate derived from reference gene primer amplification. TCRdb's table, derived via immunoSEQ multiplex PCR, lists solely in-frame clones and lacks some. For V, J and clone size, that table is used; D and trimming come from the DNA. The table records about 200,000 clones, about nine tenths of them present only once. V and J are TRBV7-9 and TRBJ1-4; possibly TRBD1 for D (5 bases). Sequenced sample: PBMCs or T cells enriched from blood (not recorded which). This TCR came from a woman in her 30s with acute COVID-19. This CDR3 is CASSLVRQGSEKLFF. Here the CDR3 DNA reads TGTGCCAGCAGCTTAGTAAGGCAGGGTAGCGAAAAACTGTTTTTT.